What follows are 31 T cell receptor beta chains derived from one specimen sequenced in a study of blood T cells in healthy people across ages. With a J-beta primer mix and a sample-barcoded 5' primer, a second PCR ran 7 to 11 cycles. In TCRdb, the 5' RACE reads were re-called with MiXCR into one record per CDR3 protein. Of roughly 830,000 distinct CDR3 sequences detected, less than 80% appear once; the ten largest clones hold 28%. The sequenced sample consisted of blood. The receptors derive from a man aged 30 to 39 in good health.

Only a few counts were recorded for this clonotype. The chain employs TRBV9 and TRBJ1-2; D not certain. This CDR3 spans 13 amino acids. With 0 bases removed from V and 3 bases from J, the gap between germline ends came to 6 bases. Germline-derived CDR1 and CDR2 are SGDLS and YYNGEE. The chain's CDR3 is CASSVETDYGYTF. CDR3 sequence (DNA): TGTGCCAGCAGCGTAGAGACGGACTATGGCTACACCTTC.

The chain links TRBV3-1 to TRBJ2-1; D gene unclear. From germline, CDR1 is LGHDT and CDR2 YNNKEL (reference sequence). The germline V and J ends were trimmed by 1 base and 9 bases, with 13 bases remaining between them. This CDR3 comprises 14 residues. The CDR3 spells CASSQVPGVSEQFF. CDR3 in DNA: TGTGCCAGCAGCCAAGTTCCTGGGGTGAGTGAGCAGTTCTTC.

The chain recombines TRBV27 with TRBJ2-7; the D gene is possibly TRBD1 (5 bases). The CDR3 runs 15 residues. Germline-derived CDR1 and CDR2 are MNHEY and SMNVEV (reference sequence). Trimming took 5 bases from V and 2 from J, leaving 16 bases between them. The CDR3 DNA reads TGTGCCAGCAGTACCACAGGTGCACCAACCTACGAGCAGTACTTC. It codes for CASSTTGAPTYEQYF.

The J gene is TRBJ2-7, the V gene TRBV27; 8 bases agree with TRBD1. The V gene end was trimmed by 2 bases and the J gene end by 7 bases; junction bases not matched to a gene: 4. Germline assignment: CDR1 MNHEY and CDR2 SMNVEV (reference sequence). This CDR3 has 13 amino acids. In nucleotides, the CDR3 is TGTGCCAGCAGTTTAATGACAGGGGAGGAGCAGTACTTC. Translation: CASSLMTGEEQYF.

The chain couples TRBV6-2 or TRBV6-3 to TRBJ1-5, with 8 bases aligning to TRBD1. V lost 5 bases, J lost 5 bases, and 8 bases stayed unmatched. Germline-derived CDR1 and CDR2 are MNHEY and SVGEGT. The CDR3 is 15 amino acids. In nucleotides, the CDR3 is TGTGCCAGCAGTGACGCAGGGGGCTATTATCAGCCCCAGCATTTT. Translation: CASSDAGGYYQPQHF.

V usage is TRBV29-1 and J usage is TRBJ1-2, with TRBD1 as a possible D gene (5 bases). V was shortened by 3 bases and J by 3 bases, with 11 bases between the two germline ends. Germline loops: CDR1 SQVTM, CDR2 ANQGSEA. The CDR3 totals 13 residues. CDR3 DNA sequence: TGCAGCGTTGAGGGATGGGGGGACTATGGCTACACCTTC. This codes for CSVEGWGDYGYTF.

This clonotype occurred once. The chain links TRBV9 to TRBJ2-1; 15 bases line up with TRBD2. The end of the DNA aligns better with TRBJ2-7, so the J call may be wrong. Germline assignment: CDR1 SGDLS and CDR2 YYNGEE. The CDR3 is made up of 16 amino acids. CDR3 sequence: CASGLAGGTAYNEQYF. The DNA for the CDR3 is TGTGCCAGCGGACTAGCGGGGGGGACAGCCTACAATGAGCAGTACTTC.

The rearrangement joins TRBV29-1 to TRBJ2-7; maybe TRBD1 (5 bases). Trimming shortened V by 6 bases and J by 0 bases, and 9 bases separated the two germline ends. Per the germline V gene, CDR1 is SQVTM and CDR2 is ANQGSEA. This CDR3 is 12 amino acids long. CDR3 amino acids: CSVSTDSYEQYF. The DNA of the CDR3 is TGCAGCGTGTCGACAGACTCCTACGAGCAGTACTTC.

The DNA of the CDR3 is TGTGCCAGCAGTCCGGGCCCCCAGCATGAGCAGTTCTTC. Translating gives CASSPGPQHEQFF. The genes are TRBV11-3 and TRBJ2-1, with no clear D. The CDR3 length is 13 residues. Trimming stripped 6 bases from V and 8 bases from J, with 14 bases between. Germline V gene sequence: CDR1 SGHNT, CDR2 YENEEA.

This chain uses TRBV7-2 with TRBJ2-1; D unclear. The V gene lost 2 bases and the J gene lost 6 bases, with 8 bases spanning the gap. The CDR3 extends over 13 amino acids. The V gene's germline CDR1 is SGHTA and CDR2 FQGNSA. The CDR3 nucleotides read TGTGCCAGCAGCTTACCAGGTATCAATGAGCAGTTCTTC. Its translation is CASSLPGINEQFF.

This chain connects TRBV6-5 to TRBJ1-2, with a weak D call TRBD1 (6 bases). Trimming pared 2 bases from V and 2 bases from J, leaving 18 bases between. Germline assignment: CDR1 MNHEY and CDR2 SVGAGI. The CDR3 has 17 amino acids. The CDR3 bases are TGTGCCAGCAGTTACCGGGGGACCCAGACAGGAAACTATGGCTACACCTTC. It translates to CASSYRGTQTGNYGYTF.

Points on this clonotype: A read error may be the cause here, since a much bigger clone is one base away. The gene calls are TRBV20-1 and TRBJ2-5; maybe TRBD2 (5 bases). CDR1 is DFQATT, CDR2 SNEGSKA, per germline (reference sequence). This CDR3 contains 15 residues. CDR3 protein: CSTRDGKEAQETQYF. The CDR3 region has the DNA TGCAGTACTAGAGATGGGAAAGAGGCGCAAGAGACCCAGTACTTC.

The chain joins TRBV7-2 to TRBJ2-4; no definite D call. V was trimmed by 3 bases and J by 0 bases, leaving 12 bases between them. CDR3 length: 16 amino acids. From germline, CDR1 is SGHTA and CDR2 FQGNSA. CDR3 DNA: TGTGCCAGCAGCTTGCAGCTAAACCTAGCCAAAAACATTCAGTACTTC. Translating it yields CASSLQLNLAKNIQYF. The complete variable domain, with remaining parts taken from reference TRBV7-2 and TRBJ2-4, reads GAGVSQSPSNKVTEKGKDVELRCDPISGHTALYWYRQSLGQGLEFLIYFQGNSAPDKSGLPSDRFSAERTGGSVSTLTIQRTQQEDSAVYLCASSLQLNLAKNIQYFGAGTRLSVL.

The V and J genes are TRBV13 and TRBJ2-5; 9 bases line up with TRBD2. The germline gives CDR1 PRHDT, CDR2 FYEKMQ (reference sequence). Trimming cost V 3 bases and J 3 bases; bases outside gene matches: 8. The CDR3 runs 16 residues. CDR3 nucleotide sequence: TGTGCCAGCAGCTTCGGGCTAGCGGGGTGGAAAGAGACCCAGTACTTC. Amino acids: CASSFGLAGWKETQYF.

This clonotype was seen a handful of times. The chain links TRBV20-1 to TRBJ2-5, with 9 bases identical to TRBD2. The junction had 10 bases not matched to a gene; V was cut back by 7 bases and J by 1 base. The CDR3 length is 15 residues. CDR1 is DFQATT, CDR2 SNEGSKA, per germline (reference sequence). The CDR3 sequence: CSVLKRGVLQETQYF. The CDR3 DNA sequence: TGCAGTGTCCTGAAGCGGGGGGTCCTCCAAGAGACCCAGTACTTC.

The J gene is TRBJ2-5, the V gene TRBV9; 7 nucleotides agree with TRBD1. The ends lost 4 bases at V and 6 bases at J; junction bases unmatched: 9. Germline CDR1 SGDLS, CDR2 YYNGEE. The CDR3 has 14 amino acids. The CDR3 bases are TGTGCCAGCAGCCAGGACCAGGGGGTCAAGACCCAGTACTTC. Encoded protein: CASSQDQGVKTQYF.

This clonotype was observed a few times. The rearrangement links TRBV4-2 to TRBJ2-7; D is unresolved. V lost 0 bases and J 2 bases, leaving 2 bases between the germline ends. The CDR3 extends over 12 amino acids. The germline V gene has CDR1 LGHNA and CDR2 YNFKEQ. CDR3 protein: CASSQDAYEQYF. The CDR3 nucleotides are TGTGCCAGCAGCCAAGATGCCTACGAGCAGTACTTC.

The rearrangement uses TRBV7-9 and TRBJ2-1; the D gene is possibly TRBD2 (5 bases). Trimming pared 5 bases from V and 4 bases from J, leaving 18 bases between. Germline CDR1 and CDR2: SEHNR and FQNEAQ (reference sequence). The CDR3 extends over 16 amino acids. CDR3 amino acids: CASSHIEGLAYNEQFF. As DNA, the CDR3 is TGTGCCAGCAGCCACATTGAAGGCCTAGCTTACAATGAGCAGTTCTTC.

This chain joins TRBV24-1 and TRBJ1-2, with D hard to call. Per germline, CDR1 KGHDR and CDR2 SFDVKD. CDR3 length: 13 residues. The V gene lost 7 bases and the J gene lost 5 bases, with 13 bases spanning the gap. CDR3 loop: CATSPLGSYGYTF. CDR3 DNA: TGTGCCACCAGCCCGTTGGGGAGTTATGGCTACACCTTC.

In its sample, this clonotype was seen once. A much larger clone lies one base from this, so it may be a read error. This sequence joins TRBV29-1 and TRBJ2-4, with a possible D match to TRBD2 (6 bases). CDR1 SQVTM and CDR2 ANQGSEA come from the germline V gene. V was shortened by 4 bases and J by 13 bases, with 17 bases between the two germline ends. The CDR3 length is 12 residues. This CDR3 is CSVGQRRGGQYF. The CDR3 DNA is TGCAGCGTTGGTCAACGGAGGGGCGGGCAGTACTTC.

This clonotype was seen a few times. This chain joins TRBV7-9 and TRBJ1-2, with 9 bases identical to TRBD1. After removal of 6 bases from V and 2 bases from J, the junction contained 7 bases not matched to a gene. The CDR3 is 15 amino acids. CDR1 and CDR2 from the germline V gene are SEHNR and FQNEAQ (reference sequence). CDR3 residues: CASRKTGGQNYGYTF. The DNA for the CDR3 is TGTGCCAGCAGGAAGACAGGGGGACAAAACTATGGCTACACCTTC.

This rearrangement joins TRBV2 to TRBJ2-4; 8 nucleotides match TRBD1. In germline, CDR1 is SNHLY, CDR2 FYNNEI. With 4 bases clipped from V and 13 bases from J, the junction kept 9 bases outside the gene matches. The length of the CDR3 is 13 residues. The CDR3 protein is CASSGTFGDRQYF. The CDR3 coding sequence is TGTGCCAGCAGTGGGACCTTTGGGGACAGGCAGTACTTC.

The chain couples TRBV27 to TRBJ2-7; possible D gene TRBD2, 5 bases. The V gene lost 5 bases and the J gene lost 7 bases, with 18 bases spanning the gap. The length of the CDR3 is 14 residues. Germline V gene lookup returns CDR1 MNHEY and CDR2 SMNVEV (reference sequence). The CDR3 DNA follows: TGTGCCAGCAGTCCTCCGAACGGGGTCTTGGAGCAGTACTTC. The encoded protein is CASSPPNGVLEQYF.

This clonotype was observed a handful of times. The genes are TRBV29-1 and TRBJ1-4; TRBD1 matches 9 bases. Germline CDR1 SQVTM, CDR2 ANQGSEA. The CDR3 spans 13 residues. Unmatched junction bases numbered 2, after V lost 5 bases and J lost 4 bases. CDR3 sequence (DNA): TGCAGCGTTCCGGGACAGGGTAATGAAAAACTGTTTTTT. Protein sequence: CSVPGQGNEKLFF.

About this clonotype: A read error may explain this, as a much larger clone is one base away. The chain carries TRBV5-1 and TRBJ2-7; the match to TRBD1 covers 9 bases. With 3 bases clipped from V and 4 bases from J, the junction kept 8 bases outside the gene matches. Per the germline V gene, CDR1 is SGHRS and CDR2 is YFSETQ. The CDR3 is 15 residues long. CDR3 nucleotide sequence: TGCGCCAGCAGCTGGGGAGGACAGGGGTTGTACGAGCAGTACTTC. Encoded protein: CASSWGGQGLYEQYF.

In its sample, this clonotype was seen many times. V and J are TRBV7-2 and TRBJ1-6; 7 positions match TRBD1. Germline lookup yields CDR1 SGHTA and CDR2 FQGNSA. The CDR3 length is 18 residues. Unmatched junction bases numbered 5, after V lost 0 bases and J lost 0 bases. The DNA of the CDR3 is TGTGCCAGCAGCTTAGCTCCAGGGGACAGCTCCTATAATTCACCCCTCCACTTT. It encodes CASSLAPGDSSYNSPLHF.

The chain carries TRBV29-1 and TRBJ2-7; no clear D. Germline V gene sequence: CDR1 SQVTM, CDR2 ANQGSEA. This CDR3 has 13 amino acids. With 6 bases removed from V and 3 bases from J, the gap between germline ends came to 15 bases. CDR3 DNA: TGCAGCGTCGCCGCGACGTCATACTACGAGCAGTACTTC. Its translation: CSVAATSYYEQYF.

The V and J genes are TRBV20-1 and TRBJ1-3; a weak D match, TRBD1 (5 bases). The germline gives CDR1 DFQATT, CDR2 SNEGSKA (reference sequence). V lost 0 bases and J lost 4, with 13 bases in between. The CDR3 is made up of 15 amino acids. CDR3 DNA sequence: TGCAGTGCTAGAGAAGGGCGGGGCGTGGGAAACACCATATATTTT. Protein: CSAREGRGVGNTIYF.

This clonotype was observed once. The V call is TRBV4-2, the J call TRBJ1-2; no clear D gene. Trimming took off 1 base at V and 13 bases at J, with 16 bases between the two ends. Germline V CDR1 and CDR2: LGHNA, YNFKEQ. CDR3 length: 13 amino acids. The CDR3 region has the DNA TGTGCCAGCAGCCAAGCCGACGTGACCGGCACCACCTTC. Protein: CASSQADVTGTTF.

V usage is TRBV2 and J usage is TRBJ2-7; a weak D match, TRBD1 (7 bases). Trimming took 7 bases from V and 1 from J, leaving 14 bases between them. The CDR3 spans 14 residues. Germline CDR1 and CDR2: SNHLY and FYNNEI. The CDR3 spells CASKSGGPSYEQYF. CDR3 nucleotides: TGTGCCAGCAAATCAGGGGGGCCTTCCTACGAGCAGTACTTC.

This sequence joins TRBV7-2 and TRBJ2-7; D is undetermined. The CDR3 consists of 15 residues. Germline V lookup: CDR1 SGHTA, CDR2 FQGNSA. The V and J ends lost 7 bases and 6 bases respectively, with 22 bases between them. Here the CDR3 reads CASISLQTRRAEQYF. In DNA form, the CDR3 reads TGTGCCAGCATCTCACTCCAGACAAGGCGTGCCGAGCAGTACTTC.